The 22 T cell receptor beta chains presented below share a single source sample, sequenced in a study of PD-1 blockade in classical Hodgkin lymphoma. Repertoires were generated with immunoSEQ multiplex PCR, while TCRdb's copy carries only in-frame clones and drops some. The sample has about 28,000 clones, just under 80% seen once. Time point described: cycle 4 day 1 (C4D1), after more than five weeks of nivolumab. All patients relapsed after autologous stem cell transplantation, and brentuximab vedotin exposure varied. The material sequenced was peripheral blood mononuclear cells (PBMCs), taken before the fourth cycle of nivolumab. The receptors here all came from a human donor with classical Hodgkin lymphoma.

The genes are TRBV18 and TRBJ2-7; 10 bases are a match to TRBD1. The CDR3 sequence is 14 residues long. CDR1 is KGHSH and CDR2 is LQKENI in the germline V gene. Germline trimming cut 6 bases from V and 2 bases from J; bases unmatched to any gene: 4. CDR3 sequence: CASSIGQGAYEQYF. The CDR3 bases are TGTGCCAGCTCCATCGGACAGGGGGCCTACGAGCAGTACTTC.

The CDR3 loop is CASSLGRSSYGYTF. The CDR3 DNA reads as TGCGCCAGCAGCTTGGGAAGGAGCTCCTATGGCTACACCTTC. V gene TRBV5-1 combines with J gene TRBJ1-2, with D uncertain. This CDR3 is 14 amino acids long. CDR1 and CDR2 (germline): SGHRS, YFSETQ. V lost 0 bases and J lost 4, with 10 bases in between.

The chain joins TRBV11-2 to TRBJ2-3; 7 nucleotides agree with TRBD1. The CDR3 loop spans 16 amino acids. Trimming at V came to 1 base and at J to 6 bases, leaving 10 bases not matched to a gene. Per the germline V gene, CDR1 is SGHAT and CDR2 is FQNNGV. CDR3 protein: CASSLVARGLRDTQYF. The DNA of the CDR3 is TGTGCCAGCAGCTTAGTGGCTAGGGGGCTTCGTGATACGCAGTATTTT. Full variable domain (missing parts from reference TRBV11-2 and TRBJ2-3): EAGVAQSPRYKIIEKRQSVAFWCNPISGHATLYWYQQILGQGPKLLIQFQNNGVVDDSQLPKDRFSAERLKGVDSTLKIQPAKLEDSAVYLCASSLVARGLRDTQYFGPGTRLTVL.

This clone has only one observation. The chain has TRBV7-9 and TRBJ2-3; TRBD2 aligns across 10 bases. The V gene end was trimmed by 3 bases and the J gene end by 4 bases; junction bases not matched to a gene: 4. Germline V gene data show CDR1 as SEHNR and CDR2 as FQNEAQ (reference sequence). This CDR3 is built from 15 residues. CDR3 nucleotide sequence: TGTGCCAGCAGCTTTCAAGCGGGAGGGTCAGATACGCAGTATTTT. Translation gives CASSFQAGGSDTQYF.

This chain joins TRBV7-6 and TRBJ2-3, with a weak D call TRBD1 (6 bases). The CDR3 sequence is 14 residues long. Deletions cut 1 base from V and 3 bases from J, with 8 bases between. The germline V gene encodes CDR1 SGHVS and CDR2 FNYEAQ. The CDR3 region is CASSLGTGTDTQYF. The DNA of the CDR3 is TGTGCCAGCAGCTTAGGAACAGGGACAGATACGCAGTATTTT.

The chain is built from TRBV6-1 and TRBJ2-7, with a possible D match to TRBD1 (6 bases). The germline V gene has CDR1 MNHNS and CDR2 SASEGT. The CDR3 is 13 residues long. V lost 6 bases to trimming and J lost 6 bases, with 15 bases between them. The CDR3 reads CASRRTVTTEQYF. CDR3 coding DNA: TGTGCCAGCAGGAGGACAGTGACCACCGAGCAGTACTTC.

This chain joins TRBV19 and TRBJ2-2, with TRBD2 as a possible D gene (6 bases). Trimming took off 4 bases at V and 5 bases at J, with 11 bases between the two ends. The CDR3 consists of 14 residues. Germline V gives CDR1 LNHDA, CDR2 SQIVND (reference sequence). CDR3 amino acids: CASSTSGETGELFF. The CDR3 nucleotides read TGTGCCAGTAGTACCTCGGGGGAGACCGGGGAGCTGTTTTTT. The entire variable domain, with the rest obtained from reference TRBV19 and TRBJ2-2, is as follows: DGGITQSPKYLFRKEGQNVTLSCEQNLNHDAMYWYRQDPGQGLRLIYYSQIVNDFQKGDIAEGYSVSREKKESFPLTVTSAQKNPTAFYLCASSTSGETGELFFGEGSRLTVL.

The rearrangement uses TRBV7-9 and TRBJ2-1; D is ambiguous. This CDR3 contains 16 residues. Germline values: CDR1 SEHNR, CDR2 FQNEAQ (reference sequence). V lost 5 bases, J lost 3 bases, and 17 bases lay in between. As DNA, the CDR3 is TGTGCCAGCAGCAAAGCAGAATACATACACTACAATGAGCAGTTCTTC. This gives the protein CASSKAEYIHYNEQFF.

As for this clone: At one boundary the junction diverges from the germline segment, which might be a read error. The CDR3 sequence is CASSRDRSDTQYF. DNA for the CDR3: TGTGCTAGCAGCCGGGATAGGTCAGATACGCAGTATTTT. The chain couples TRBV7-7 to TRBJ2-3, with D perhaps matching TRBD2 (5 bases). Germline CDR1 is SSHAT and CDR2 is FNYEAQ (reference sequence). This CDR3 region has 13 residues.

The V and J genes are TRBV25-1 and TRBJ2-5; 8 bases agree with TRBD2. Germline CDR1 MGHDK, CDR2 SYGVNS. With V trimmed by 8 bases and J by 4 bases, 12 bases remained unmatched. This CDR3 contains 15 residues. The CDR3 sequence is CASAGYTGGPETQYF. The CDR3 DNA sequence: TGTGCCAGCGCGGGCTACACGGGAGGGCCAGAGACCCAGTACTTC.

V usage is TRBV28 and J usage is TRBJ2-7; D may match TRBD1 or TRBD2 (6 bases each). CDR3 size: 12 residues. The germline gives CDR1 MDHEN, CDR2 SYDVKM. Trimming took 3 bases from V and 6 from J, leaving 9 bases between them. Here the CDR3 DNA reads TGTGCCAGCAGTTTTAGGGGGGTCGAGCAGTACTTC. This encodes CASSFRGVEQYF.

This sequence joins TRBV7-6 and TRBJ2-1; 8 nucleotides align to TRBD1. V lost 0 bases, J lost 8 bases, and 6 bases stayed unmatched. The germline CDR1 and CDR2 sequences are SGHVS and FNYEAQ. This CDR3 region has 15 residues. The CDR3 loop reads CASSLAPDRGDEQFF. The CDR3 DNA reads TGTGCCAGCAGCTTAGCCCCAGACAGGGGTGATGAGCAGTTCTTC.

The chain recombines TRBV4-2 with TRBJ2-5, with D perhaps TRBD2 (6 bases). The CDR3 loop spans 16 amino acids. Germline loops: CDR1 LGHNA, CDR2 YNFKEQ. Between the trimmed V and J ends, which lost 3 bases and 2 bases, there was a span of 16 bases. The CDR3 spells CASSQFISGGQETQYF. In nucleotides, the CDR3 is TGTGCCAGCAGCCAGTTTATTAGCGGAGGTCAAGAGACCCAGTACTTC.

The rearrangement uses TRBV25-1 and TRBJ2-3, with no clear D. The ends were cut back, 4 bases at V and 2 bases at J, with 13 bases in the middle. In germline, CDR1 is MGHDK, CDR2 SYGVNS. The CDR3 loop spans 15 amino acids. For the CDR3, the DNA is TGTGCCAGCAGTGCTGTTGAGAGCCCCACAGATACGCAGTATTTT. It is translated as CASSAVESPTDTQYF. The full variable domain, in which reference TRBV25-1 and TRBJ2-3 provide the parts outside the CDR3, is EADIYQTPRYLVIGTGKKITLECSQTMGHDKMYWYQQDPGMELHLIHYSYGVNSTEKGDLSSESTVSRIRTEHFPLTLESARPSHTSQYLCASSAVESPTDTQYFGPGTRLTVL.

The chain is built from TRBV5-1 and TRBJ1-2; D ambiguous. Looked up from germline, CDR1 is SGHRS and CDR2 is YFSETQ. The CDR3 runs 11 residues. The V gene lost 0 bases and the J gene lost 8 bases, with 5 bases spanning the gap. CDR3 region: CASSLGFGYTF. CDR3 bases: TGCGCCAGCAGCTTGGGATTCGGCTACACCTTC.

The rearrangement links TRBV2 to TRBJ2-5; 11 bases are a match to TRBD1. The germline V gene encodes CDR1 SNHLY and CDR2 FYNNEI. This CDR3 has 15 residues. V dropped 6 bases and J dropped 0; count of bases not matched to a gene: 3. CDR3 DNA: TGTGCCAGCAGCAGGGACAGGGGGTACCAAGAGACCCAGTACTTC. This translates into CASSRDRGYQETQYF.

The chain employs TRBV2 and TRBJ1-4; possibly TRBD1 for D (5 bases). There are 14 residues in the CDR3. V shed 6 bases and J shed 3 bases, with 11 bases lying between them. CDR1 SNHLY and CDR2 FYNNEI come from the germline V gene. The CDR3 reads CASSRDFSNEKLFF. The CDR3 DNA reads TGTGCCAGCAGCAGGGACTTTTCTAATGAAAAACTGTTTTTT.

Remarks on this clone: An end of the junction differs from the germline gene, which may be a read error. V usage is TRBV5-4 and J usage is TRBJ1-2; the D gene is possibly TRBD1 (6 bases). CDR3 length: 14 residues. CDR1 is SGHNT, CDR2 YYREEE, per germline (reference sequence). The CDR3 DNA reads TGCGCCAGCAGCCAAGACAGGTTGACTGGTGGCTACACCTTC. Amino acid sequence: CASSQDRLTGGYTF.

The chain carries TRBV18 and TRBJ2-2, with a weak D call TRBD2 (5 bases). The V gene's germline CDR1 is KGHSH and CDR2 LQKENI. This CDR3 has 14 amino acids. Trimming removed 1 base from V and 3 bases from J, with 6 bases in between. CDR3 protein: CASSPQGDTGELFF. CDR3 sequence (DNA): TGTGCCAGCTCACCACAGGGAGACACCGGGGAGCTGTTTTTT.

This clone has a single count. This sequence joins TRBV7-2 and TRBJ2-7, with TRBD2 identical over 7 bases. The V gene end was trimmed by 1 base and the J gene end by 3 bases; junction bases not matched to a gene: 3. CDR1 is SGHTA and CDR2 is FQGNSA in the germline V gene. This CDR3 region has 14 residues. CDR3 sequence (DNA): TGTGCCAGCAGCTTAGTCGGGACTAACTACGAGCAGTACTTC. Its protein is CASSLVGTNYEQYF.

J is TRBJ1-1 and V is TRBV7-9; possible D gene TRBD1, 6 bases. Germline V gene data show CDR1 as SEHNR and CDR2 as FQNEAQ (reference sequence). V was shortened by 11 bases and J by 1 base, with 11 bases between the two germline ends. This CDR3 has 12 amino acids. Written as DNA, the CDR3 is TGTGCCGGCCAGACAGGGAACACTGAAGCTTTCTTT. Residues: CAGQTGNTEAFF.

The chain recombines TRBV7-8 with TRBJ2-1; D not resolved. There are 16 residues in the CDR3. Germline V gene sequence: CDR1 SGHVS, CDR2 FQNEAQ. Trimming cost V 0 bases and J 1 base, with 10 bases left between them. The CDR3 bases are TGTGCCAGCAGCTTAGCGTTCCCCGGGTCCTACAATGAGCAGTTCTTC. Translation gives CASSLAFPGSYNEQFF.